This T cell receptor beta chain was captured in a study of cytomegalovirus exposure and HLA in healthy donors. Measured with immunoSEQ multiplex PCR; TCRdb has only the in-frame clones, and not every one. Seen here are under 200,000 clones, about nine tenths observed once, and the top ten hold more than 3.5%. The sample comprised PBMCs. This receptor was obtained from a man younger than 30 in good health and CMV-seropositive.

The DNA of the CDR3 is TGTGCCAGCAGCCTCAACGGACTGAGCACAGATACGCAGTATTTT. As protein: CASSLNGLSTDTQYF. The V and J genes are TRBV9 and TRBJ2-3, with D possibly being TRBD2 (5 bases). CDR1 and CDR2 from the germline V gene are SGDLS and YYNGEE. The CDR3 sequence is 15 residues long. V lost 4 bases and J 0 bases, leaving 12 bases between the germline ends.